One sample yielded the 21 T cell receptor beta chains listed below, sequenced in a study of cytomegalovirus exposure and HLA in healthy donors. Use of 60 Vbeta and 13 Jbeta primers characterized the PCR. Only in-frame clones appear in the TCRdb table, and some are missing; sequencing was by immunoSEQ multiplex PCR. The sample yields 150,000 to 250,000 clones, less than 80% seen once. Sequenced sample: PBMCs. The receptor set was obtained from a woman aged 25 to 39 in good health and CMV-seropositive.

This chain links TRBV21-1 with TRBJ2-7; TRBD1 reflects the table's D call only, with no check against the DNA. TRBV21-1 is a pseudogene locus. This CDR3 region has 12 residues. The CDR3 region is CASSPVGGEQYF. Written as DNA, the CDR3 is TGTGCCAGCAGCCCTGTAGGGGGCGAGCAGTACTTC.

The chain has TRBV5-6 and TRBJ1-5, with 9 positions matching TRBD1. J gave up 6 bases and V 3 bases, and 10 bases lay outside the gene matches. Per germline, CDR1 SGHDT and CDR2 YYEEEE. CDR3 length: 16 residues. The CDR3 nucleotides are TGTGCCAGCAGCTCGCTGACAGGGGGTCGAAGTCAGCCCCAGCATTTT. This translates into CASSSLTGGRSQPQHF.

CDR3 DNA sequence: TGCGCCAGCACCACTAGCGGGAGTTACGAGCAGTACTTC. It encodes CASTTSGSYEQYF. The chain links TRBV5-1 to TRBJ2-7, with TRBD2 matching over 11 bases. Trimming removed 6 bases from V and 4 bases from J; junction bases left unmatched: 3. CDR1 is SGHRS, CDR2 YFSETQ, per germline. This CDR3 contains 13 residues.

Concerning this clone: The sample carries other DNA sequences with the same CDR3. V is TRBV11-2 and J is TRBJ2-5; D not certain. The CDR3 extends over 13 amino acids. CDR1 and CDR2 (germline): SGHAT, FQNNGV. V lost 1 base, J lost 5 bases, and 8 bases lay in between. CDR3 sequence (DNA): TGTGCCAGCAGCTTAGGCGAGAAGGAGACCCAGTACTTC. Residues: CASSLGEKETQYF.

DNA of the CDR3: TGTGCCAGCAGACCCATGGCAGGGGGCGGTGAGACCCAGTACTTC. Encoded protein: CASRPMAGGGETQYF. The chain links TRBV28 to TRBJ2-5; TRBD1 matches 8 bases. Germline CDR1 is MDHEN and CDR2 is SYDVKM. With 6 bases clipped from V and 5 bases from J, the junction kept 11 bases outside the gene matches. The CDR3 totals 15 residues.

The chain employs TRBV10-2 and TRBJ2-5; TRBD2 aligns across 8 bases. The CDR3 consists of 12 residues. Germline trimming cut 0 bases from V and 9 bases from J; bases unmatched to any gene: 0. Germline CDR1 WSHSY, CDR2 SAAADI. CDR3 amino acids: CASSESAGAQYF. The CDR3 bases are TGCGCCAGCAGTGAGTCAGCGGGGGCCCAGTACTTC.

The genes are TRBV27 and TRBJ2-7; D is possibly TRBD1 (5 bases). The CDR3 is 15 residues long. CDR1 MNHEY and CDR2 SMNVEV come from the germline V gene (reference sequence). Between the trimmed V and J ends, which lost 2 bases and 0 bases, there was a span of 11 bases. CDR3 amino acids: CASSLPGRGSYEQYF. CDR3 in DNA: TGTGCCAGCAGTTTACCAGGGCGAGGCTCCTACGAGCAGTACTTC.

This sequence joins TRBV27 and TRBJ2-1; D might be TRBD1 (6 bases). Trimming stripped 2 bases from V and 7 bases from J, with 9 bases between. This CDR3 has 13 residues. Germline assignment: CDR1 MNHEY and CDR2 SMNVEV (reference sequence). The CDR3 spells CASSLGQGNEQFF. The CDR3 nucleotides read TGTGCCAGCAGTTTAGGGCAGGGGAATGAGCAGTTCTTC.

J is TRBJ2-7 and V is TRBV4-1; D not resolved. This CDR3 is built from 15 residues. Trimming cost V 1 base and J 3 bases, with 13 bases left between them. Germline CDR1 reads MGHRA; CDR2 reads YSYEKL. CDR3 residues: CASSQAPSLNYEQYF. CDR3 nucleotide sequence: TGCGCCAGCAGCCAAGCGCCGAGTCTGAACTACGAGCAGTACTTC.

The V and J genes are TRBV5-1 and TRBJ2-7; 15 positions match TRBD2. The germline V gene has CDR1 SGHRS and CDR2 YFSETQ. This CDR3 is 15 amino acids long. V dropped 5 bases and J dropped 6; count of bases not matched to a gene: 6. The CDR3 sequence: CASSSGTSGGLEQYF. The CDR3 nucleotides read TGCGCCAGCAGTTCTGGGACTAGCGGGGGGCTCGAGCAGTACTTC. The full variable domain, completed using reference TRBV5-1 and TRBJ2-7, is KAGVTQTPRYLIKTRGQQVTLSCSPISGHRSVSWYQQTPGQGLQFLFEYFSETQRNKGNFPGRFSGRQFSNSRSEMNVSTLELGDSALYLCASSSGTSGGLEQYFGPGTRLTVT.

On this clone: This CDR3 is also generated by other DNA sequences in the sample. The chain uses TRBV6-5 and TRBJ1-2, with 8 positions matching TRBD1. With V trimmed by 0 bases and J by 3 bases, 0 bases remained unmatched. The CDR3 runs 14 residues. Germline-derived CDR1 and CDR2 are MNHEY and SVGAGI. The CDR3 is CASSYSTGDYGYTF. The CDR3 DNA reads as TGTGCCAGCAGTTACTCGACAGGGGACTATGGCTACACCTTC.

This clone was detected only once. The chain links TRBV7-2 to TRBJ2-1; possibly TRBD2 for D (6 bases). V was shortened by 5 bases and J by 5 bases, with 10 bases between the two germline ends. CDR1 and CDR2 from the germline V gene are SGHTA and FQGNSA. There are 13 residues in the CDR3. In DNA form, the CDR3 reads TGTGCCAGCAGCCAGAGGACTAACAATGAGCAGTTCTTC. It translates to CASSQRTNNEQFF.

J is TRBJ1-5 and V is TRBV27; perhaps TRBD1 as D (6 bases). Germline CDR1 is MNHEY and CDR2 is SMNVEV (reference sequence). V lost 2 bases and J 7 bases, leaving 12 bases between the germline ends. The CDR3 covers 14 residues. The CDR3 is CASSLRGAKQPQHF. For the CDR3, the DNA is TGTGCCAGCAGTTTACGGGGGGCGAAACAGCCCCAGCATTTT.

The rearrangement joins TRBV30 to TRBJ2-1, with 9 bases identical to TRBD2. The CDR3 is 19 residues long. Germline-derived CDR1 and CDR2 are GTSNPN and SVGIG (reference sequence). V lost 5 bases and J lost 9; bases outside the gene matches: 26. The CDR3 reads CAWVHPLAGEVLGRGEQFF. CDR3 bases: TGTGCCTGGGTGCACCCTTTAGCGGGAGAAGTACTCGGCAGGGGTGAGCAGTTCTTC.

The chain recombines TRBV5-4 with TRBJ2-7, with TRBD1 matching 7 bases. V gave up 4 bases and J gave up 6 bases; unmatched junction bases: 13. There are 15 residues in the CDR3. The germline V gene has CDR1 SGHNT and CDR2 YYREEE (reference sequence). For the CDR3, the DNA is TGTGCCAGCAGCGGACAGGACTGGGGGCTTGTCGAGCAGTACTTC. Protein product: CASSGQDWGLVEQYF.

This clone was detected only a few times. V usage is TRBV5-1 and J usage is TRBJ2-5, with D possibly matching TRBD1 (6 bases). The V end lost 2 bases, the J end lost 3 bases, and 11 bases lay between the germline ends. The CDR3 is 14 amino acids. CDR1 is SGHRS and CDR2 is YFSETQ in the germline V gene. CDR3 amino acids: CASSFQGREETQYF. In DNA, the CDR3 is TGCGCCAGCAGCTTTCAGGGGCGGGAAGAGACCCAGTACTTC.

The rearrangement uses TRBV2 and TRBJ2-5; 11 nucleotides line up with TRBD1. Germline-derived CDR1 and CDR2 are SNHLY and FYNNEI. The CDR3 contains 15 residues. V trimming: 8 bases; J trimming: 5 bases; junction bases outside the gene matches: 10. Here the CDR3 reads CASEPGQGARETQYF. The CDR3 DNA is TGTGCCAGCGAACCAGGACAGGGGGCTCGGGAGACCCAGTACTTC.

The V gene is TRBV2, the J gene TRBJ2-1, with TRBD2 matching 8 bases. CDR3 length equals 19 residues. CDR1 is SNHLY, CDR2 FYNNEI, per germline. The trim removed 4 bases at V and 0 bases at J, leaving 14 bases unmatched. In DNA form, the CDR3 reads TGTGCCAGCAGTGCACCAGCGGGAGAGGGAGAAAGCTCCTACAATGAGCAGTTCTTC. Protein sequence: CASSAPAGEGESSYNEQFF.

The chain is built from TRBV15 and TRBJ1-5, with 7 positions matching TRBD1. The CDR3 has 16 residues. With 3 bases clipped from V and 4 bases from J, the junction kept 9 bases outside the gene matches. CDR1 is LNHNV, CDR2 YYDKDF, per germline (reference sequence). In DNA form, the CDR3 reads TGTGCCACCAGCAGGAAGAGGGGGCTTGGGAATCAGCCCCAGCATTTT. This sequence encodes CATSRKRGLGNQPQHF.

The chain combines TRBV27 with TRBJ2-5; 10 nucleotides align to TRBD1. The junction had 14 bases not matched to a gene; V was cut back by 9 bases and J by 4 bases. The V gene's germline CDR1 is MNHEY and CDR2 SMNVEV (reference sequence). The CDR3 length is 16 residues. The CDR3 nucleotides read TGTGCCAGTAGCGGGTCGGACAGGGGGGTTTTAGAGACCCAGTACTTC. Amino acids: CASSGSDRGVLETQYF.

V usage is TRBV6-6 and J usage is TRBJ2-7; D may be TRBD2 (5 bases). CDR3 length: 12 amino acids. Germline V gene data show CDR1 as MNHNY and CDR2 as SVGAGI (reference sequence). V dropped 8 bases and J dropped 3 bases, with 11 bases sitting between them. This CDR3 reads CASGLTSYEQYF. CDR3 coding DNA: TGTGCCAGCGGACTTACTAGCTACGAGCAGTACTTC.